This TCR beta chain came from a study of blood T cell repertoires in COVID-19. Whole-study context: The cDNA or gDNA used as material had been derived from T cells, B-cell-depleted T cells, or PBMCs.

Produced via immunoSEQ multiplex PCR; TCRdb's table is partial and in-frame only. The data show 100,000 or so clones, around 89% seen once. V shed 0 bases and J 4 bases; nucleotides not matched to a gene: 8. This CDR3 has 16 residues. The germline gives CDR1 SGHRS, CDR2 YFSETQ. This clone was counted once. The sequence was collected from a human donor with acute or convalescent COVID-19. The donor label of this sample is uncertain. Sequenced input: peripheral blood. The rearrangement links TRBV5-1 to TRBJ2-5; TRBD2 matches 8 bases. CDR3 coding DNA: TGCGCCAGCAGCTTGGGCGGTAGCGGGGCCCGAGAGACCCAGTACTTC. Amino acid sequence: CASSLGGSGARETQYF.